Presented here are 8 T cell receptor beta chains from one specimen sequenced in a study of CD8+ T cells in alopecia areata (dated by TCRdb to 2017 to 2018). Library preparation used the immunoSEQ multiplex PCR assay. For TCR sequencing, RNA was extracted from every sample and reverse transcribed into cDNA to serve as template. This is the immuneACCESS table as TCRdb keeps it, with only in-frame sequences that have V and J called. A part of the clones is gone; compared with another copy, unresolved V genes explain less than half, and the rest is unexplained. Here the sample has about 110,000 clones; 45% to 70% occur a single time. Clones ranked in the top ten supply 20% of the sample. The sequenced sample consisted of CD8+ T cells sorted from blood. These receptors were obtained from a human donor in good health.

This clone turned up a few times. The chain combines TRBV29-1 with TRBJ2-3; a weak D match, TRBD1 (5 bases). V shed 7 bases and J shed 0 bases, with 14 bases lying between them. This CDR3 comprises 14 residues. The V gene's germline CDR1 is SQVTM and CDR2 ANQGSEA. The CDR3 sequence is CSGSTGTSTDTQYF. CDR3 coding DNA: TGCAGCGGGTCTACAGGTACTAGCACAGATACGCAGTATTTT.

The J gene is TRBJ2-7, the V gene TRBV7-6; 7 nucleotides line up with TRBD1. This CDR3 contains 12 residues. V dropped 5 bases and J dropped 9; count of bases not matched to a gene: 7. CDR1 is SGHVS, CDR2 FNYEAQ, per germline. The CDR3 here is CASSTQGQGQYF. The CDR3 region has the DNA TGTGCCAGCAGCACACAGGGGCAAGGGCAGTACTTC.

On this clone: One end of the junction is discordant with germline, which a read error may explain. V gene TRBV2 combines with J gene TRBJ1-6; 7 bases line up with TRBD1. The CDR3 covers 15 residues. Germline CDR1 is SNHLY and CDR2 is FYNNEI. This CDR3 is CAGRQGSSYNSPLHF. CDR3 bases: TGTGCCGGCAGACAGGGAAGCTCCTATAATTCACCCCTCCACTTT.

This chain joins TRBV4-2 and TRBJ2-5; D might be TRBD2 (7 bases). Germline lookup yields CDR1 LGHNA and CDR2 YNFKEQ. CDR3 length equals 16 residues. V shed 0 bases and J shed 4 bases, with 15 bases lying between them. The CDR3 nucleotides read TGTGCCAGCAGCCAAGATCTTCCGGGGGGCCCAGAGACCCAGTACTTC. As protein: CASSQDLPGGPETQYF.

The rearrangement joins TRBV7-9 to TRBJ2-3; TRBD1 might be the D (5 bases). The V gene's germline CDR1 is SEHNR and CDR2 FQNEAQ (reference sequence). Trimming cost V 6 bases and J 1 base, with 17 bases left between them. This CDR3 has 16 amino acids. The CDR3 bases are TGTGCCAGCAGAGAAAAGGGGTACACCGGCACAGATACGCAGTATTTT. Protein: CASREKGYTGTDTQYF.

The CDR3 protein is CASSQEVERGASTDTQYF. The CDR3 bases are TGCGCCAGCAGCCAAGAAGTGGAGCGGGGGGCCAGCACAGATACGCAGTATTTT. V and J are TRBV4-3 and TRBJ2-3, with 9 positions matching TRBD2. This CDR3 is built from 18 residues. Germline trimming cut 0 bases from V and 0 bases from J; bases unmatched to any gene: 7. Germline lookup yields CDR1 LGHNA and CDR2 YSLEER.

This clone has just one count. The chain uses TRBV4-2 and TRBJ2-7, with D perhaps assigned TRBD1 or TRBD2 (5 bases each). The V gene lost 0 bases and the J gene lost 0 bases, with 12 bases spanning the gap. The CDR3 runs to 16 residues. Germline V CDR1 and CDR2: LGHNA, YNFKEQ. CDR3 sequence: CASSQDPGLTSYEQYF. The CDR3 region has the DNA TGTGCCAGCAGCCAAGATCCGGGGCTAACCTCCTACGAGCAGTACTTC.

The chain carries TRBV5-1 and TRBJ1-4, with TRBD1 matching over 7 bases. Germline-derived CDR1 and CDR2 are SGHRS and YFSETQ. The junction had 6 bases not matched to a gene; V was cut back by 0 bases and J by 7 bases. There are 15 residues in the CDR3. The CDR3 sequence is CASSLDTGVGEKLFF. The CDR3 region has the DNA TGCGCCAGCAGCTTGGATACAGGGGTTGGTGAAAAACTGTTTTTT.